The entry below describes one TCR beta chain. The data were obtained in a study of blood T cell repertoires in COVID-19. Study context: From the United States, Italy and Spain came samples of acute and convalescent COVID-19.

Authors' analysis steps: Estimated nucleated cell counts came from reference gene primer amplification. Repertoires were generated with immunoSEQ multiplex PCR, while TCRdb's copy carries only in-frame clones and drops some. The V and J calls and clone size come from that table; D and trimming were worked out from the DNA. The repertoire holds over 100,000 clones, with over 60% as singletons. The CDR3 runs 15 residues. Germline CDR1 reads MDHEN; CDR2 reads SYDVKM. V lost 5 bases, J lost 7 bases, and 11 bases stayed unmatched. The material sequenced was peripheral blood. This receptor was taken from a human donor in a cohort sampled during active or convalescent COVID-19. The chain has TRBV28 and TRBJ1-1, with 9 bases matching TRBD1. CDR3 in DNA: TGTGCCAGCAGTACCCGTATACAGGGGGCTGTTGAAGCTTTCTTT. This sequence encodes CASSTRIQGAVEAFF. Using reference TRBV28 and TRBJ1-1 for the parts outside the CDR3, the full variable domain is DVKVTQSSRYLVKRTGEKVFLECVQDMDHENMFWYRQDPGLGLRLIYFSYDVKMKEKGDIPEGYSVSREKKERFSLILESASTNQTSMYLCASSTRIQGAVEAFFGQGTRLTVV.